This entry is about one T cell receptor beta chain. The target antigen is unknown. The source of the sample is a study of T cell responses to AZD1222 COVID-19 vaccine. Only in-frame clones appear in the TCRdb table, and some are missing; sequencing was by immunoSEQ multiplex PCR. The sample carries some 150,000 clones, 88% recorded once. The CDR3 loop spans 14 amino acids. Germline V gives CDR1 MDHEN, CDR2 SYDVKM. Notes on the study in general: Repertoire sampling was restricted to post-peak T cell response timepoints.

This TCR derives from an adult in good health. Sequenced material: peripheral blood, taken on day 0 of AZD1222 vaccination. The chain links TRBV28 to TRBJ1-6; D is possibly TRBD1 (5 bases). CDR3 region: CVVRDGGFNSPLHF. CDR3 nucleotides: TGTGTCGTTCGGGACGGGGGTTTTAATTCACCCCTCCACTTT.